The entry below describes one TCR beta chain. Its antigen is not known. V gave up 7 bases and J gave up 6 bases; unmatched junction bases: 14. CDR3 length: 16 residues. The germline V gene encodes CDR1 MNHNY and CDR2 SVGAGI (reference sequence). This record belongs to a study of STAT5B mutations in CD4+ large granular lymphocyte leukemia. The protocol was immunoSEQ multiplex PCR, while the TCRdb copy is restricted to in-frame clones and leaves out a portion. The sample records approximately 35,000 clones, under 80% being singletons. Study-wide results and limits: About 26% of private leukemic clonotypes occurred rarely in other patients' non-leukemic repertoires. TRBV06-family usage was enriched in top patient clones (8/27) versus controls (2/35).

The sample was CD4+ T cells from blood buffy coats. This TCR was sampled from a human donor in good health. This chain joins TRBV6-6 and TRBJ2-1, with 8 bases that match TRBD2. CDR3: CASIKPSGRAGNEQFF. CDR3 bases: TGTGCCAGCATCAAACCATCCGGGAGGGCCGGCAATGAGCAGTTCTTC.